This T cell receptor (beta chain) was obtained from a study of OX40 agonist ivuxolimab in advanced cancers. In the study overall: With ivuxolimab, an agonistic anti-OX40 (CD134) antibody, patients were treated. Three partial responders included one hepatocellular carcinoma patient and two cutaneous melanoma patients. Study-wide findings and caveats: In the 0.1-3.0 mg/kg groups, partial responders showed among the lowest expansion.

Sequencing was performed with immunoSEQ multiplex PCR; in TCRdb, only in-frame clones are kept and a portion is missing. Of tens of thousands of clones listed, 65% to 85% are singletons. CDR3 length: 14 residues. The V gene lost 0 bases and the J gene lost 0 bases, with 1 base spanning the gap. Germline CDR1 is SGHKS and CDR2 is YYEKEE (reference sequence). This clone showed up just once. The antigen is unknown. The V gene is TRBV5-5, the J gene TRBJ2-6; D is ambiguous. The TCR comes from an adult with an advanced solid tumor such as melanoma, head and neck, liver or kidney cancer. The sample here was CD4+ or CD8+ T cells sorted from blood, taken in a trial of the OX40 agonist ivuxolimab. The CDR3 DNA reads TGTGCCAGCAGCTTGGCCTCTGGGGCCAACGTCCTGACTTTC. Translated, it gives CASSLASGANVLTF. The full variable domain, completed using reference TRBV5-5 and TRBJ2-6, is DAGVTQSPTHLIKTRGQQVTLRCSPISGHKSVSWYQQVLGQGPQFIFQYYEKEERGRGNFPDRFSARQFPNYSSELNVNALLLGDSALYLCASSLASGANVLTFGAGSRLTVL.